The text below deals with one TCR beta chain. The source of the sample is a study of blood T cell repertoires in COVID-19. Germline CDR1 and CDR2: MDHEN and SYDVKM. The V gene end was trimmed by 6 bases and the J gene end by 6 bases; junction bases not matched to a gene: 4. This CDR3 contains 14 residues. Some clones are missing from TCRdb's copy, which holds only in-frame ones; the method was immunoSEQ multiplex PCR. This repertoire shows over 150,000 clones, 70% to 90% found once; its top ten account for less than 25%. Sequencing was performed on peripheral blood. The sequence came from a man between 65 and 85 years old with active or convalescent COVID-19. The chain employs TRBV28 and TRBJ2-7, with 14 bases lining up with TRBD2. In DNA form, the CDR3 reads TGTGCCAGCAGGACTAGCGGGAGGGCTTCCGAGCAGTACTTC. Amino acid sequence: CASRTSGRASEQYF.